Presented here are 31 T cell receptor beta chains from one specimen sequenced in a study of OX40 agonist ivuxolimab in advanced cancers. Only in-frame clones appear in the TCRdb table, and some are missing; sequencing was by immunoSEQ multiplex PCR. Of about 88,000 clones listed, 87% were seen once; the top ten hold around 1.6%. Sequencing used CD4+ or CD8+ T cells sorted from blood, obtained in a trial of the OX40 agonist ivuxolimab. The receptors derive from an adult with an advanced solid tumor such as melanoma, head and neck, liver or kidney cancer.

This clone showed up just a few times. The rearrangement uses TRBV5-6 and TRBJ1-6; TRBD1 is a possible D gene (5 bases). The germline gives CDR1 SGHDT, CDR2 YYEEEE. V was pared by 6 bases and J by 8 bases, with 15 bases between. The CDR3 length is 14 residues. CDR3 bases: TGTGCCAGCACCACCCCAGGGTGGGATTCACCCCTCCACTTT. This translates into CASTTPGWDSPLHF.

The rearrangement uses TRBV19 and TRBJ2-7, with 9 bases identical to TRBD1. Germline-derived CDR1 and CDR2 are LNHDA and SQIVND (reference sequence). There are 14 residues in the CDR3. V was pared by 4 bases and J by 2 bases, with 3 bases of the junction left unmatched. Here the CDR3 reads CASSTGQGAYEQYF. The DNA of the CDR3 is TGTGCCAGTAGTACGGGACAGGGAGCCTACGAGCAGTACTTC.

The CDR3 nucleotides are TGCGCCAGCAGCTCCGGGACGATGGACGGAAACACCATATATTTT. Residues: CASSSGTMDGNTIYF. The V call is TRBV5-1, the J call TRBJ1-3, with D maybe TRBD1 (5 bases). The CDR3 runs 15 residues. V lost 3 bases and J lost 4, with 14 bases in between. CDR1 and CDR2 (germline): SGHRS, YFSETQ.

The chain uses TRBV7-3 and TRBJ2-6, with a weak D call TRBD1 (5 bases). This CDR3 has 15 amino acids. Germline CDR1 SGHTA, CDR2 FQGTGA. The V end was cut by 6 bases, the J end by 0 bases, with 9 bases between. CDR3 coding DNA: TGTGCCAGCAGTCCACAGGACTCTGGGGCCAACGTCCTGACTTTC. This gives the protein CASSPQDSGANVLTF.

The chain couples TRBV4-1 to TRBJ2-5, with a tentative D call TRBD2 (5 bases). V was shortened by 1 base and J by 2 bases, with 8 bases between the two germline ends. The germline CDR1 and CDR2 sequences are MGHRA and YSYEKL. The CDR3 has 14 residues. DNA for the CDR3: TGCGCCAGCAGCCAAGGTGGGAGACAAGAGACCCAGTACTTC. Its protein is CASSQGGRQETQYF.

A few counts support this clone. The chain has TRBV10-3 and TRBJ2-7, with a possible D match to TRBD1 (9 bases). The germline V gene has CDR1 ENHRY and CDR2 SYGVKD. This CDR3 region has 20 residues. The germline V and J ends were trimmed by 6 bases and 0 bases, with 30 bases remaining between them. CDR3 DNA: TGTGCCATCAGATTCTCCGGGACAGGGATTTCCGGGACTAGCTCCTACGAGCAGTACTTC. The encoded protein is CAIRFSGTGISGTSSYEQYF.

The rearrangement links TRBV5-8 to TRBJ2-4; tentative D call: TRBD2 (5 bases). Trimming pared 0 bases from V and 0 bases from J, leaving 16 bases between. Germline values: CDR1 SGHTS, CDR2 YDEGEE. The CDR3 has 18 amino acids. CDR3 DNA sequence: TGTGCCAGCAGCTTGGATCTATTTTCGGGGATAGCCAAAAACATTCAGTACTTC. Protein product: CASSLDLFSGIAKNIQYF. Using reference TRBV5-8 and TRBJ2-4 for the parts outside the CDR3, the full variable domain is EAGVTQSPTHLIKTRGQQATLRCSPISGHTSVYWYQQALGLGLQFLLWYDEGEERNRGNFPPRFSGRQFPNYSSELNVNALELEDSALYLCASSLDLFSGIAKNIQYFGAGTRLSVL.

V is TRBV14 and J is TRBJ2-3, with D unresolved. The ends were cut back, 2 bases at V and 0 bases at J, with 9 bases in the middle. CDR3 length: 15 residues. CDR1 is SGHDN and CDR2 is FVKESK in the germline V gene. The CDR3 is CASSQQALSTDTQYF. Here the CDR3 DNA reads TGTGCCAGCAGCCAACAGGCCCTGAGCACAGATACGCAGTATTTT. The full variable domain, its missing parts supplied by reference TRBV14 and TRBJ2-3, is EAGVTQFPSHSVIEKGQTVTLRCDPISGHDNLYWYRRVMGKEIKFLLHFVKESKQDESGMPNNRFLAERTGGTYSTLKVQPAELEDSGVYFCASSQQALSTDTQYFGPGTRLTVL.

The DNA for the CDR3 is TGTGCCAGCAGTCCCCCCCCAGGGGCAGGTGATCAGCCCCAGCATTTT. This codes for CASSPPPGAGDQPQHF. V gene TRBV27 combines with J gene TRBJ1-5; D possibly corresponds to TRBD1 (6 bases). CDR3 length equals 16 residues. V was pared by 5 bases and J by 5 bases, with 19 bases between. The germline CDR1 and CDR2 sequences are MNHEY and SMNVEV (reference sequence).

By share, this clone ranks as medium-sized (0.01 to 0.1%). The chain has TRBV5-1 and TRBJ1-2, with D tentatively TRBD1 (5 bases). Germline CDR1 reads SGHRS; CDR2 reads YFSETQ. This CDR3 spans 18 amino acids. Trimming removed 4 bases at V and 2 bases at J, with 24 bases between. CDR3 region: CASSAPTTTGPLNYGYTF. Written as DNA, the CDR3 is TGCGCCAGCAGCGCGCCGACCACTACGGGGCCCTTAAACTATGGCTACACCTTC.

This rearrangement joins TRBV27 to TRBJ1-2; TRBD1 is a possible D gene (5 bases). The CDR3 is 15 residues long. V dropped 5 bases and J dropped 3 bases, with 16 bases sitting between them. The germline V gene encodes CDR1 MNHEY and CDR2 SMNVEV (reference sequence). The CDR3 region has the DNA TGTGCCAGCAGTCTCTTCTTCCGGGGCGACTATGGCTACACCTTC. Translated: CASSLFFRGDYGYTF.

J is TRBJ2-2 and V is TRBV5-6; D may match TRBD1 or TRBD2 (5 bases each). Germline CDR1 reads SGHDT; CDR2 reads YYEEEE. This CDR3 spans 15 amino acids. Trimming pared 0 bases from V and 9 bases from J, leaving 15 bases between. The CDR3 spells CASSLGWAGDRELFF. In DNA, the CDR3 is TGTGCCAGCAGCTTGGGCTGGGCCGGGGACCGGGAGCTGTTTTTT.

The rearrangement links TRBV7-9 to TRBJ2-1; TRBD1 aligns across 9 bases. The V gene end was trimmed by 2 bases and the J gene end by 6 bases; junction bases not matched to a gene: 8. Per germline, CDR1 SEHNR and CDR2 FQNEAQ (reference sequence). The length of the CDR3 is 16 residues. The CDR3, as DNA: TGTGCCAGCAGCTTATCCGGGACAGGGCACCTCAATGAGCAGTTCTTC. Amino acid sequence: CASSLSGTGHLNEQFF.

This rearrangement joins TRBV28 to TRBJ2-3; no reliable D call. Germline V gives CDR1 MDHEN, CDR2 SYDVKM. The ends were cut back, 2 bases at V and 0 bases at J, with 3 bases in the middle. This CDR3 contains 13 residues. This chain's CDR3 is CASSLPSTDTQYF. For the CDR3, the DNA is TGTGCCAGCAGTTTACCTAGCACAGATACGCAGTATTTT.

The sample holds a few counts of this clone. In DNA form, the CDR3 reads TGTGCTAGTGGTTTGGCACTCCCCGGGCAGAGCTCCTACGAGCAGTACTTC. It yields the protein CASGLALPGQSSYEQYF. This rearrangement joins TRBV12-5 to TRBJ2-7, with D unclear. CDR1 and CDR2 from the germline V gene are LGHNT and FRNRAP. The CDR3 covers 17 residues. Trimming cost V 1 base and J 0 bases, with 16 bases left between them.

The chain recombines TRBV11-2 with TRBJ2-3; D remains ambiguous. With 2 bases removed from V and 3 bases from J, the gap between germline ends came to 12 bases. The CDR3 length is 15 residues. Per germline, CDR1 SGHAT and CDR2 FQNNGV. The CDR3 DNA follows: TGTGCCAGCAGCTTAAATGGCCAGTCTACAGATACGCAGTATTTT. It specifies CASSLNGQSTDTQYF.

The chain joins TRBV4-3 to TRBJ2-7; D is tentatively TRBD1 or TRBD2 (5 bases each). V was cut by 2 bases and J by 3 bases, with 14 bases left in between. Per germline, CDR1 LGHNA and CDR2 YSLEER. This CDR3 is 15 amino acids long. The CDR3, as DNA: TGCGCCAGCAGCCAACACCGGGACGTCCGCTACGAGCAGTACTTC. Translated, it gives CASSQHRDVRYEQYF.

The DNA of the CDR3 is TGTGCCAGCAGCGACCCGGGGGGGCCCATAGAGACCCAGTACTTC. Translation: CASSDPGGPIETQYF. This chain connects TRBV9 to TRBJ2-5, with 8 nucleotides matching TRBD2. The germline V gene has CDR1 SGDLS and CDR2 YYNGEE. The CDR3 length is 15 residues. Germline trimming cut 3 bases from V and 4 bases from J; bases unmatched to any gene: 8.

The chain carries TRBV12-1 and TRBJ2-6; TRBD1 is the table's D call, not checked against the DNA. TRBV12-1 is described as a pseudogene. This CDR3 is built from 18 residues. This CDR3 is CASSRSNVGQSRANVLTF. CDR3 nucleotides: TGTGCCAGCAGCCGCTCTAATGTAGGACAAAGTCGGGCCAACGTCCTGACTTTC.

This clone has a single count. Here the CDR3 DNA reads TGTGCCAGCTCACTGCGACAGGGGCCTAATGAAAAACTGTTTTTT. It codes for CASSLRQGPNEKLFF. This chain joins TRBV18 and TRBJ1-4; 8 bases align to TRBD1. The V gene's germline CDR1 is KGHSH and CDR2 LQKENI. There are 15 residues in the CDR3. With 4 bases clipped from V and 3 bases from J, the junction kept 4 bases outside the gene matches.

V usage is TRBV6-1 and J usage is TRBJ2-1; 9 bases line up with TRBD2. The CDR3 runs to 18 residues. The germline V gene has CDR1 MNHNS and CDR2 SASEGT. V trimming: 4 bases; J trimming: 5 bases; junction bases outside the gene matches: 15. The CDR3 sequence is CASSVRSGGTSFHNEQFF. The CDR3 DNA reads TGTGCCAGCAGTGTTAGAAGCGGAGGGACTAGCTTTCACAATGAGCAGTTCTTC.

This chain links TRBV7-2 with TRBJ2-2; 9 nucleotides align to TRBD2. Unmatched junction bases numbered 12, after V lost 5 bases and J lost 5 bases. The CDR3 consists of 17 residues. Germline V gives CDR1 SGHTA, CDR2 FQGNSA. The CDR3 region has the DNA TGTGCCAGCAGCCCCGGGACTAGCAGGTCCTGGACCGGGGAGCTGTTTTTT. Protein sequence: CASSPGTSRSWTGELFF.

The rearrangement uses TRBV27 and TRBJ1-5, with 7 nucleotides matching TRBD1. The CDR3 is 15 amino acids. V lost 3 bases and J lost 3; bases outside the gene matches: 5. Per the germline V gene, CDR1 is MNHEY and CDR2 is SMNVEV (reference sequence). CDR3 bases: TGTGCCAGCAGTTTCGACAGGGCTTACAATCAGCCCCAGCATTTT. It codes for CASSFDRAYNQPQHF.

The gene calls are TRBV30 and TRBJ2-7; no definite D call. The CDR3 spans 12 residues. Germline V gene lookup returns CDR1 GTSNPN and CDR2 SVGIG (reference sequence). V was cut by 0 bases and J by 6 bases, with 9 bases left in between. The CDR3 here is CAWSVGIREQYF. The CDR3 bases are TGTGCCTGGAGTGTAGGGATTCGCGAGCAGTACTTC.

In its sample, this clone was seen once. This chain links TRBV15 with TRBJ2-5; 10 bases map to TRBD1. The CDR3 sequence is 15 residues long. Germline V gene lookup returns CDR1 LNHNV and CDR2 YYDKDF (reference sequence). The junction had 10 bases not matched to a gene; V was cut back by 7 bases and J by 5 bases. CDR3 sequence reads: CATTSRTGGSETQYF. The CDR3 nucleotides are TGTGCCACCACTTCCCGGACAGGGGGGAGTGAGACCCAGTACTTC.

This chain joins TRBV11-3 and TRBJ1-1; D might be TRBD1 (6 bases). Deletions cut 5 bases from V and 2 bases from J, with 12 bases between. Looked up from germline, CDR1 is SGHNT and CDR2 is YENEEA. CDR3 size: 14 residues. The CDR3, as DNA: TGTGCCAGCAGCCTAGGGACATATAACACTGAAGCTTTCTTT. Its protein product is CASSLGTYNTEAFF.

This sequence joins TRBV6-5 and TRBJ2-7; unclear D gene. Trimming shortened V by 9 bases and J by 2 bases, and 8 bases separated the two germline ends. The CDR3 contains 11 residues. Germline V gene data show CDR1 as MNHEY and CDR2 as SVGAGI. In nucleotides, the CDR3 is TGTGCCAGGGGCAGTCCCTACGAGCAGTACTTC. As protein: CARGSPYEQYF.

A remark on this clone: At one end the junction does not follow the germline gene, possibly because of a read error. The rearrangement joins TRBV6-4 to TRBJ2-1; 10 positions agree with TRBD2. The CDR3 is 12 residues long. Germline loops: CDR1 MRHNA, CDR2 SNTAGT. In DNA form, the CDR3 reads TGTGCCAGCAGTGATTCTAGCGGGAGTGTTGTCTTC. Translation: CASSDSSGSVVF.

This chain links TRBV9 with TRBJ1-5; D possibly corresponds to TRBD1 (5 bases). Trimming cost V 0 bases and J 0 bases, with 10 bases left between them. The CDR3 runs 16 residues. The germline V gene encodes CDR1 SGDLS and CDR2 YYNGEE. For the CDR3, the DNA is TGTGCCAGCAGCGTAGAACAGGTCGATAGCAATCAGCCCCAGCATTTT. It encodes CASSVEQVDSNQPQHF.

This rearrangement joins TRBV5-1 to TRBJ2-5; 12 nucleotides match TRBD2. From germline, CDR1 is SGHRS and CDR2 YFSETQ. J lost 5 bases, V lost 3 bases, and 5 bases had no gene match. CDR3 length: 15 residues. The DNA for the CDR3 is TGCGCCAGCAGCTCCACTAGCGGGAGGACGGAGACCCAGTACTTC. This sequence encodes CASSSTSGRTETQYF.

The gene calls are TRBV2 and TRBJ2-7; a weak D match, TRBD1 (6 bases). Trimming removed 7 bases from V and 3 bases from J, with 16 bases in between. The CDR3 consists of 14 residues. Germline CDR1 SNHLY, CDR2 FYNNEI. In DNA, the CDR3 is TGTGCCAGCAATCACAGGGTCGGGAACTACGAGCAGTACTTC. It specifies CASNHRVGNYEQYF.